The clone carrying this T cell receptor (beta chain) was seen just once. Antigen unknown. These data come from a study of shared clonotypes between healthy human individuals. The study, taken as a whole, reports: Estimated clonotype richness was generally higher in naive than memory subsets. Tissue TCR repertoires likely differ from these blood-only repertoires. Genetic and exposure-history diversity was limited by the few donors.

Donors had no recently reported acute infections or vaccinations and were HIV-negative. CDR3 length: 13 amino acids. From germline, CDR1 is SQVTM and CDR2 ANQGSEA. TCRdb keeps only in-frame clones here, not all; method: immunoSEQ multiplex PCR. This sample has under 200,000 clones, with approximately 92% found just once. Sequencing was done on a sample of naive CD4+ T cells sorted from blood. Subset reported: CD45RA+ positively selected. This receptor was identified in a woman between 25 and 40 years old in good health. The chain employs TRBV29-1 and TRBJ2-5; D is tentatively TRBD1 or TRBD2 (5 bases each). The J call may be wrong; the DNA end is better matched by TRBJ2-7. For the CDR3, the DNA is TGCAGCGTTGAAGGCCCCCGGGGCCTCGAGCAGTACTTC. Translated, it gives CSVEGPRGLEQYF.